This TCR beta chain was recorded in a study of shared clonotypes between healthy human individuals. Trimming shortened V by 0 bases and J by 8 bases, and 11 bases separated the two germline ends. This CDR3 contains 14 residues. In germline, CDR1 is WNHNN, CDR2 SYGVQD (reference sequence). This clone was detected only once. This table comes from immunoSEQ multiplex PCR, and its TCRdb copy is limited to in-frame clones, with some not included. The data show some 2,500,000 clones, more than 85% seen once. This chain uses TRBV10-1 with TRBJ2-1; weak D call: TRBD1 (5 bases). Sequenced sample: naive CD4+ T cells from PBMCs. Subset defined: CD45RA+ positively selected. The TCR sequence derives from a man between 18 and 29 years old in good health. Some clones in this sample may be carry-over from other donors' samples. The CDR3: CASSESQGRDEQFF. CDR3 DNA sequence: TGCGCCAGCAGTGAGTCCCAGGGTCGGGATGAGCAGTTCTTC.